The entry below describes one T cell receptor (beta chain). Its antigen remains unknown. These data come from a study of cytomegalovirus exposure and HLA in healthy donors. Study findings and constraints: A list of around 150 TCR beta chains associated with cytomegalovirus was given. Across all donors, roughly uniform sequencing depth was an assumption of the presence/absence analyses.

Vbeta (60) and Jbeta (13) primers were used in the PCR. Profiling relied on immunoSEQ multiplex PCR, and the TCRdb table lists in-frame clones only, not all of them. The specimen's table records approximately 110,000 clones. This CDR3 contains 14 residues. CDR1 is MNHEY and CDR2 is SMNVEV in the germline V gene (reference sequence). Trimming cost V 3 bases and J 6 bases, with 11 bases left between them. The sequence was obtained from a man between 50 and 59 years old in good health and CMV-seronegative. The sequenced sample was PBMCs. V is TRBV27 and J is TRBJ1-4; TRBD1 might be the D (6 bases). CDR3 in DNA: TGTGCCAGCAGTTTTTTGGGGGCTGATGAAAAACTGTTTTTT. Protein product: CASSFLGADEKLFF.